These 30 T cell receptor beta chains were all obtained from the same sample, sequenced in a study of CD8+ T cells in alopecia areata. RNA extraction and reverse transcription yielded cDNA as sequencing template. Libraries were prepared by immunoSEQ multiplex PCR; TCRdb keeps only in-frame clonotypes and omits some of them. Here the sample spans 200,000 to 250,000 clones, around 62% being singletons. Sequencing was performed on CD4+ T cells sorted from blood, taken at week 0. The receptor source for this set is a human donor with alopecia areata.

This chain's CDR3 is CASSLRLAGNYEQYF. DNA of the CDR3: TGTGCCAGCAGCTTAAGACTAGCGGGAAACTACGAGCAGTACTTC. The chain is built from TRBV7-2 and TRBJ2-7; 11 bases map to TRBD2. This CDR3 is 15 amino acids long. Trimming cost V 2 bases and J 3 bases; bases outside gene matches: 3. CDR1 and CDR2 from the germline V gene are SGHTA and FQGNSA.

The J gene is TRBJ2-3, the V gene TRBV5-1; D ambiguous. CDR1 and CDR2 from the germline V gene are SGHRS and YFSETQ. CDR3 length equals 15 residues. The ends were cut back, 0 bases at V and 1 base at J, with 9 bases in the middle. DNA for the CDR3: TGCGCCAGCAGCTTGGCCAGATCTCGCACAGATACGCAGTATTTT. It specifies CASSLARSRTDTQYF.

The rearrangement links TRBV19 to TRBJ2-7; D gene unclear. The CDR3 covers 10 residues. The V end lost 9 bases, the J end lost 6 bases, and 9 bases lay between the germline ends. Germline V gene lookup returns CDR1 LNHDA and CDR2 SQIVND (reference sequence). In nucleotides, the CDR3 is TGTGCCAGCGGCGTGCGCGAGCAGTACTTC. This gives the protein CASGVREQYF.

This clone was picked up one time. The CDR3: CASSQVVSSYEQYF. The CDR3 DNA follows: TGCGCCAGCAGCCAAGTGGTCAGCTCCTACGAGCAGTACTTC. The chain employs TRBV4-1 and TRBJ2-7; D is undetermined. Germline CDR1 and CDR2: MGHRA and YSYEKL. Trimming took 1 base from V and 0 from J, leaving 7 bases between them. The length of the CDR3 is 14 residues.

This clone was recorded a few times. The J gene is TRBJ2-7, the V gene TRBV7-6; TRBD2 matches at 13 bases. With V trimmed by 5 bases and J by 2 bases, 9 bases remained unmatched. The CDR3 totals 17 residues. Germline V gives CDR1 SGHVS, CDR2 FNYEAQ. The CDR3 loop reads CASSAPGLAGRPYEQYF. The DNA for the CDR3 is TGTGCCAGCAGCGCCCCGGGACTAGCGGGACGCCCCTACGAGCAGTACTTC.

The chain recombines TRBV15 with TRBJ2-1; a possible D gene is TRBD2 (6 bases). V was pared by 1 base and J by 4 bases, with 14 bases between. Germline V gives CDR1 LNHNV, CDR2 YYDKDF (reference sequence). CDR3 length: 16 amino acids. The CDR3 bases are TGTGCCACCAGCAGAGCCCAGAGGGAGGATTACAATGAGCAGTTCTTC. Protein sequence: CATSRAQREDYNEQFF.

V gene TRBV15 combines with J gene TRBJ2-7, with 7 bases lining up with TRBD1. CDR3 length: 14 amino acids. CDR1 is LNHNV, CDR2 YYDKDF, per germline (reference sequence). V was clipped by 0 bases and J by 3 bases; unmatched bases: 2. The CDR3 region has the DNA TGTGCCACCAGCAGAGAAGGACAGGTCTACGAGCAGTACTTC. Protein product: CATSREGQVYEQYF. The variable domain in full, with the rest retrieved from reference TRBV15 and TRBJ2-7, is DAMVIQNPRYQVTQFGKPVTLSCSQTLNHNVMYWYQQKSSQAPKLLFHYYDKDFNNEADTPDNFQSRRPNTSFCFLDIRSPGLGDTAMYLCATSREGQVYEQYFGPGTRLTVT.

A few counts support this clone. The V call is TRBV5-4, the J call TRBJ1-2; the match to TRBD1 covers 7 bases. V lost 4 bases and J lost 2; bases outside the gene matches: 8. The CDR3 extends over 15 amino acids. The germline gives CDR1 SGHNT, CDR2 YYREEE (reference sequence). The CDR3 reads CASSHGNRGNYGYTF. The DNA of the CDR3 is TGTGCCAGCAGCCACGGGAACAGGGGCAACTATGGCTACACCTTC.

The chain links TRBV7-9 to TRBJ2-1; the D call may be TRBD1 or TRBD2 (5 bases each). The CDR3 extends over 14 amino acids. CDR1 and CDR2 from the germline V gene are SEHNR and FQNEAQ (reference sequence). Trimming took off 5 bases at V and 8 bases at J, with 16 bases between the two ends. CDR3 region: CASSPGPGIHEQFF. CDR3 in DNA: TGTGCCAGCAGCCCGGGACCAGGGATCCATGAGCAGTTCTTC. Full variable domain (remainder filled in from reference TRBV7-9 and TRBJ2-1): DTGVSQNPRHKITKRGQNVTFRCDPISEHNRLYWYRQTLGQGPEFLTYFQNEAQLEKSRLLSDRFSAERPKGSFSTLEIQRTEQGDSAMYLCASSPGPGIHEQFFGPGTRLTVL.

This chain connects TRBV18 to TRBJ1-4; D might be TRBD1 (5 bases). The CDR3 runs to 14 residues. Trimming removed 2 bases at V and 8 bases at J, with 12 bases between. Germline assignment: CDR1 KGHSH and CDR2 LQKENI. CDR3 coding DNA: TGTGCCAGCTCACCAGGGACGGACTACGAAAAACTGTTTTTT. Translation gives CASSPGTDYEKLFF.

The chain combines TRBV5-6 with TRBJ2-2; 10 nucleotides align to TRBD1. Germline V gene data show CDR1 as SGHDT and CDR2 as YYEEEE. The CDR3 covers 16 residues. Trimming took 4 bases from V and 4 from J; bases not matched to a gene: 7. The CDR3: CASSLDRGRSTGELFF. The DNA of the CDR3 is TGTGCCAGCAGCCTTGACAGGGGGCGCAGCACCGGGGAGCTGTTTTTT.

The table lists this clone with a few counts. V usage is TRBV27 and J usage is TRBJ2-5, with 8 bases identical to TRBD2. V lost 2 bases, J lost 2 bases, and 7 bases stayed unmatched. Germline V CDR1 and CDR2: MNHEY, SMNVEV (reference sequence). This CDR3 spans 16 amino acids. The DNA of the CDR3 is TGTGCCAGCAGTTTACATCCTAGCGGGCGGCAAGAGACCCAGTACTTC. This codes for CASSLHPSGRQETQYF.

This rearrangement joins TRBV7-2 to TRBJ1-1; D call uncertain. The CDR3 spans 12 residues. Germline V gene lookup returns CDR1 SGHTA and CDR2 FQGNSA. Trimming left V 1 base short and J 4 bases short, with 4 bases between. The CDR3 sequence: CASSLVATEAFF. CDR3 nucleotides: TGTGCCAGCAGCTTAGTCGCCACTGAAGCTTTCTTT.

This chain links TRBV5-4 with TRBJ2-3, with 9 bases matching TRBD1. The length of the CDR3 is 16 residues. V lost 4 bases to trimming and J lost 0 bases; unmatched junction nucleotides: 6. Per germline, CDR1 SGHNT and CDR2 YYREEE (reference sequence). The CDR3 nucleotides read TGTGCCAGCAGCCGGGACAGGGTGACTAGCACAGATACGCAGTATTTT. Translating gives CASSRDRVTSTDTQYF.

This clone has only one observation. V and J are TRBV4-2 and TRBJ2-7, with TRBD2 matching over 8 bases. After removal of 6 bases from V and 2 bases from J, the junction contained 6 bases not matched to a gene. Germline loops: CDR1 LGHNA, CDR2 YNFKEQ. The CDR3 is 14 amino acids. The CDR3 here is CASSRTSRTYEQYF. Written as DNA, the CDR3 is TGTGCCAGCAGTCGGACTAGCCGTACCTACGAGCAGTACTTC.

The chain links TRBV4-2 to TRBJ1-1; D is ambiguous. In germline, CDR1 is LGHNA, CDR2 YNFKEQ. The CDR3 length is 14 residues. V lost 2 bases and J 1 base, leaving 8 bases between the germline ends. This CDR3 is CASSQRGRNTEAFF. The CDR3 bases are TGTGCCAGCAGCCAAAGAGGAAGGAACACTGAAGCTTTCTTT.

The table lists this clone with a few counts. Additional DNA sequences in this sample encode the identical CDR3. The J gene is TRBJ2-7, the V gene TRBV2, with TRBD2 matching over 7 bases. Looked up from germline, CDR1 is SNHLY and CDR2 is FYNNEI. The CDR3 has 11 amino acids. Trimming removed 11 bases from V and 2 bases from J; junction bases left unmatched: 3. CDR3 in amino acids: CAGAGAYEQYF. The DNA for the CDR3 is TGTGCCGGGGCGGGGGCCTACGAGCAGTACTTC.

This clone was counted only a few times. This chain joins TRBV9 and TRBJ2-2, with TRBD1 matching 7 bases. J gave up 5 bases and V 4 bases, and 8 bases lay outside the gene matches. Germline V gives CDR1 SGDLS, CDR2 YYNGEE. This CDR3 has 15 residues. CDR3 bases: TGTGCCAGCAGCTTAAACAGGGGTGAAACCGGGGAGCTGTTTTTT. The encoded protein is CASSLNRGETGELFF.

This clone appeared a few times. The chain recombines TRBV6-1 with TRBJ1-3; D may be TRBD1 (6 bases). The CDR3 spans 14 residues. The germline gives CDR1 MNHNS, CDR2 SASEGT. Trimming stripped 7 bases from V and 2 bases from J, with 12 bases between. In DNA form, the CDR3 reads TGTGCCAGCATGCCGGGGGCGGCTGGAAACACCATATATTTT. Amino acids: CASMPGAAGNTIYF.

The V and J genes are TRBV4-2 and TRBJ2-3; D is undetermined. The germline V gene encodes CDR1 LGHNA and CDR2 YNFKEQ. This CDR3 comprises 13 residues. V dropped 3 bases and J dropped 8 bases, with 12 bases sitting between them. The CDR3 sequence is CASSQRQQGTQYF. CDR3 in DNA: TGTGCCAGCAGCCAGCGACAACAAGGTACGCAGTATTTT.

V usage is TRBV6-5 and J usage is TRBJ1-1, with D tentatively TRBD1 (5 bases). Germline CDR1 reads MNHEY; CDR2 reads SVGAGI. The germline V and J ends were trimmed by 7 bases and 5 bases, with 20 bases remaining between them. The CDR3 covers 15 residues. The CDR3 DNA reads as TGTGCCAGCACCAGTGGGGGGGAGGGAAGAACTGAAGCTTTCTTT. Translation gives CASTSGGEGRTEAFF.

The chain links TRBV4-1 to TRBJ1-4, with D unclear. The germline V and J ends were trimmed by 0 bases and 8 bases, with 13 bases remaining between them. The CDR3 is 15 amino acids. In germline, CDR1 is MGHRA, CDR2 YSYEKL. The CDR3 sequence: CASSQDLRELEKLFF. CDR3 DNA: TGCGCCAGCAGCCAAGATCTGAGGGAGCTCGAAAAACTGTTTTTT.

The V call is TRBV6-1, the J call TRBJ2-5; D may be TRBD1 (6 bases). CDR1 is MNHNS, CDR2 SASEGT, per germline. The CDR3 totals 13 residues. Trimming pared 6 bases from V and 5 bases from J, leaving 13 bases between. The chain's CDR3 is CASRRTVWETQYF. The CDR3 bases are TGTGCCAGCAGAAGGACAGTCTGGGAGACCCAGTACTTC.

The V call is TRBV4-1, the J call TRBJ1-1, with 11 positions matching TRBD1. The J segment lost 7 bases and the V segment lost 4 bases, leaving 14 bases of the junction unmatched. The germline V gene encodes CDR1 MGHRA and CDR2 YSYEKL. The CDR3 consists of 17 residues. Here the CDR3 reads CASSRTTGTGGYVEAFF. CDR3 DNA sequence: TGCGCCAGCAGCCGAACGACCGGGACAGGGGGATATGTTGAAGCTTTCTTT.

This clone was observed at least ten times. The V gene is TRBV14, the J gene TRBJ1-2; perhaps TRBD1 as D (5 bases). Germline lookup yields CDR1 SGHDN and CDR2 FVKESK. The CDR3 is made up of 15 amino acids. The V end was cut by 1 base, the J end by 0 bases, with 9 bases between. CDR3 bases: TGTGCCAGCAGCCAAGTGAAAGGGGCTAACTATGGCTACACCTTC. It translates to CASSQVKGANYGYTF.

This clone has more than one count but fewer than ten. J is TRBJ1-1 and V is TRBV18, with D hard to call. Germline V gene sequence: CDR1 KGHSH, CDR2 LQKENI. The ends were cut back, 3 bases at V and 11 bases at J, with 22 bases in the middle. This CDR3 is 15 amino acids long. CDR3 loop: CASSPRNNGSPRAFF. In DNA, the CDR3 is TGTGCCAGCTCACCGCGTAACAACGGGTCCCCTCGGGCTTTCTTT.

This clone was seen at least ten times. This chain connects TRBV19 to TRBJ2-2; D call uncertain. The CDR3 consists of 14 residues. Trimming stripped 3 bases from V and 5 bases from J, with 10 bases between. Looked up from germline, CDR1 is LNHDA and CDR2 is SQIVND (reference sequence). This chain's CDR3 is CASSMSARTGELFF. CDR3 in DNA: TGTGCCAGTAGTATGTCGGCGAGAACCGGGGAGCTGTTTTTT.

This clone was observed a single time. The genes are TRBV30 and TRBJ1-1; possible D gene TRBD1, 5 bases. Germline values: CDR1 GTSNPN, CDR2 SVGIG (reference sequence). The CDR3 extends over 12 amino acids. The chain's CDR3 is CAGKPGRTEAFF. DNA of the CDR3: TGTGCAGGGAAGCCGGGACGGACTGAAGCTTTCTTT.

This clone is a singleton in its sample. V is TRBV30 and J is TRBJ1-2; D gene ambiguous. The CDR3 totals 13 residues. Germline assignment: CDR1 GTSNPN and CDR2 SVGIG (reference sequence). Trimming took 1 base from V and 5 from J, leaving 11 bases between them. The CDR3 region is CAWSGKGSYGYTF. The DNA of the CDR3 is TGTGCCTGGAGTGGAAAGGGAAGTTATGGCTACACCTTC.

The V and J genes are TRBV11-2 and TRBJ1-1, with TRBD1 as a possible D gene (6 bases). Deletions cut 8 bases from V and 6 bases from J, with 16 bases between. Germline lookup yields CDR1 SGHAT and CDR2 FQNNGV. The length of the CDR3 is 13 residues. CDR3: CASQGHRDAEAFF. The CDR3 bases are TGTGCCAGCCAGGGGCACAGAGACGCTGAAGCTTTCTTT.